A selection of T cell receptor beta chains follows, all from one sample in a study of CD8 T cells in ankylosing spondylitis. A single record per CDR3 protein comes from TCRdb applying MiXCR to the 5' RACE reads. The sample yields over 450,000 distinct CDR3 sequences, 9.5% to 15% seen once. The sample taken for sequencing was blood, either unsorted or a sorted T cell fraction (not recorded which). The receptors originated from a male donor with ankylosing spondylitis. CDR3s leave out the opening cysteine and the closing phenylalanine or tryptophan. A D gene is named only where the DNA matches it firmly.

D gene	V gene	J gene	CDR3 protein
-	TRBV19	TRBJ1-5	ASSYSWGGQPQH
-	TRBV20-1	TRBJ2-1	SGYGANDQF
-	TRBV20-1	TRBJ2-3	SARAAVPDTQY
-	TRBV3-1	TRBJ2-1	ASSQAHQVGSLDEQF
-	TRBV7-2	TRBJ1-2	ASSLGGRSNYGYT
TRBD1	TRBV11-2	TRBJ2-3	ASSFQGALIFGTDTQY
-	TRBV29-1	TRBJ1-1	SVEEEGWVNTEAF
-	TRBV11-2	TRBJ1-2	ASSLEFVRSRGYT
-	TRBV7-9	TRBJ2-1	ASNLALDNEQF
TRBD1	TRBV11-2	TRBJ1-2	ASRPISGGGSTVSGYT
-	TRBV24-1	TRBJ1-1	ATSDGGAGVMNTEAF
TRBD2	TRBV5-1	TRBJ2-1	ASSPGTSSYNEQF
TRBD2	TRBV13	TRBJ2-3	ASSPGRADTQY
-	TRBV14	TRBJ2-3	ASSHYSRVPSTDTQY
TRBD1	TRBV28	TRBJ1-2	ASTSPGDRGHGYT
-	TRBV14	TRBJ2-1	ASSPIGSRGEQF
-	TRBV5-5	TRBJ2-1	ASSPGTESSYNEQF
TRBD1	TRBV4-1	TRBJ2-1	ASSRERQGFNEQF
TRBD1	TRBV6-2/TRBV6-3	TRBJ1-5	ATLDRGNQPQH
-	TRBV5-4	TRBJ2-2	ASSPPGEGRGELF
-	TRBV7-8	TRBJ2-3	ASSLRVVPDTQY
TRBD1	TRBV11-2	TRBJ2-3	ASSFSGGGTGTQY
TRBD2	TRBV7-9	TRBJ2-3	ASSPGTRSLTDTQY
-	TRBV9	TRBJ2-2	ASSPRPTWMDTGELF
-	TRBV20-1	TRBJ1-6	SARDLGGPNYNSPLH
-	TRBV12-3/TRBV12-4	TRBJ2-1	ASSSAGSPSDEQF
-	TRBV20-1	TRBJ1-1	SARGGGPEAF
-	TRBV28	TRBJ2-7	ASSLRRYEQY
TRBD2	TRBV7-9	TRBJ2-7	ASSATSGRIYEQY
-	TRBV3-1	TRBJ2-2	ASSQVPGGQPGNTGELF
-	TRBV7-9	TRBJ1-1	ASSSPTGSTEAF
TRBD2	TRBV7-2	TRBJ2-7	ASSSRLAGGYEQY
-	TRBV5-1	TRBJ2-2	ASNREGPNTGELF
-	TRBV5-1	TRBJ1-5	ASSLDPWPGQPQH
TRBD1	TRBV20-1	TRBJ2-7	SFTGGRYEQY
-	TRBV7-9	TRBJ2-4	ASSPWTGAKNIQY
-	TRBV14	TRBJ2-3	ASSRRGLVTYTQY
TRBD1	TRBV6-1	TRBJ1-2	ASTRDSYGYT
TRBD2	TRBV20-1	TRBJ2-5	SAIPLAGVGETQY
-	TRBV10-3	TRBJ2-5	AISESTRGETQY
-	TRBV12-5	TRBJ1-1	ASGSGVANTEAF
-	TRBV7-2	TRBJ2-6	ARGDSGANVLT
TRBD2	TRBV18	TRBJ2-1	ASSPASGTYNEQF
-	TRBV7-9	TRBJ2-4	ASSLVSPRGRNIQY